This T cell receptor beta chain came from a study of blood T cell repertoires in COVID-19. Methods used by the authors: Amplifying reference gene primers gave estimates of nucleated cell counts. Repertoires were generated with immunoSEQ multiplex PCR, while TCRdb's copy carries only in-frame clones and drops some. V and J calls and clone size follow that table, whereas D and trimming were derived from the DNA. The data contain 280,000 or so clones, approximately 88% of them singletons. This CDR3 region has 17 residues. V was clipped by 4 bases and J by 4 bases; unmatched bases: 9. The germline CDR1 and CDR2 sequences are LGHNA and YNFKEQ.

This chain links TRBV4-2 with TRBJ2-1; 11 bases agree with TRBD2. Specimen: peripheral blood. The clonotype was recovered from a woman in her twenties or thirties who had recovered from COVID-19. CDR3 protein: CASSPPSGLAEYNEQFF. In DNA, the CDR3 is TGTGCCAGCAGCCCACCTTCGGGACTAGCGGAGTACAATGAGCAGTTCTTC.